The 23 T cell receptor beta chains given below trace back to one sample, sequenced in a study of blood T cell repertoires in COVID-19 (dated by TCRdb to about 2020). Library prep was done by the immunoSEQ multiplex PCR assay. TCRdb took over this immuneACCESS table, retaining in-frame rearrangements with V and J assigned. Such tables are incomplete; in checked studies, under half of the missing clones stem from an unresolved V gene, and the remainder is unexplained. This sample gives fewer than 350,000 clones in total; 85% of them show up just once. Clones ranked in the top ten supply 1.5% to 2% of the sample. Source material: PBMCs or T cells enriched from blood (not recorded which). The receptors were sampled from a woman under 40 who had been exposed to COVID-19.

The chain couples TRBV7-2 to TRBJ1-5; 9 nucleotides match TRBD1. V shed 5 bases and J 1 base; nucleotides not matched to a gene: 15. The germline V gene has CDR1 SGHTA and CDR2 FQGNSA. This CDR3 spans 19 amino acids. CDR3 coding DNA: TGTGCCAGCAGCCTAAGTGTTCGTACAGGGGGCGCGAGCAATCAGCCCCAGCATTTT. It encodes CASSLSVRTGGASNQPQHF.

The CDR3 is CAWFTGNTEAFF. CDR3 DNA: TGTGCCTGGTTTACAGGGAACACTGAAGCTTTCTTT. This chain links TRBV30 with TRBJ1-1; a weak D match, TRBD1 (5 bases). CDR3 length equals 12 residues. Germline V gives CDR1 GTSNPN, CDR2 SVGIG (reference sequence). Trimming cost V 5 bases and J 1 base, with 8 bases left between them.

The chain uses TRBV7-9 and TRBJ2-5; D gene ambiguous. The CDR3 consists of 13 residues. Germline V gene data show CDR1 as SEHNR and CDR2 as FQNEAQ (reference sequence). V lost 5 bases and J lost 5, with 12 bases in between. In DNA form, the CDR3 reads TGTGCCAGCAGCCCAGGCCCAGTGGAGACCCAGTACTTC. Amino acids: CASSPGPVETQYF.

V is TRBV5-1 and J is TRBJ2-1, with TRBD2 matching 7 bases. After removal of 0 bases from V and 9 bases from J, the junction contained 3 bases not matched to a gene. The CDR3 length is 13 residues. Germline CDR1 reads SGHRS; CDR2 reads YFSETQ. CDR3 nucleotide sequence: TGCGCCAGCAGCTTGGGGACTAGTAGTGAGCAGTTCTTC. Protein product: CASSLGTSSEQFF.

This clone showed up just once. The gene calls are TRBV5-1 and TRBJ1-4; D perhaps matches TRBD1 (5 bases). V gave up 0 bases and J gave up 0 bases, with 15 bases separating them. Per germline, CDR1 SGHRS and CDR2 YFSETQ. The CDR3 has 18 residues. The CDR3, as DNA: TGCGCCAGCAGCTTGGATTTAGACAGACCGGCAACTAATGAAAAACTGTTTTTT. As protein: CASSLDLDRPATNEKLFF.

This chain joins TRBV3-1 (or the pseudogene TRBV3-2) and TRBJ2-3, with unresolved D. V shed 5 bases and J shed 7 bases, with 7 bases lying between them. Germline V gene sequence: CDR1 LGHDT, CDR2 YNNKEL (reference sequence). This CDR3 has 11 residues. CDR3 loop: CASSELYTQYF. CDR3 in DNA: TGTGCCAGCAGCGAACTTTATACGCAGTATTTT.

The chain links TRBV28 to TRBJ2-7; 8 bases align to TRBD2. The V gene's germline CDR1 is MDHEN and CDR2 SYDVKM. V lost 4 bases to trimming and J lost 4 bases; unmatched junction nucleotides: 6. This CDR3 has 14 amino acids. The CDR3 nucleotides are TGTGCCAGCAGTTCAACTAGCGGAGCGTACGAGCAGTACTTC. Translated: CASSSTSGAYEQYF.

The genes are TRBV4-1 and TRBJ1-6, with D possibly being TRBD1 (6 bases). Per the germline V gene, CDR1 is MGHRA and CDR2 is YSYEKL. V was pared by 1 base and J by 7 bases, with 11 bases between. There are 15 residues in the CDR3. The CDR3 is CASSQAGQPNSPLHF. The CDR3 nucleotides read TGCGCCAGCAGCCAAGCGGGACAACCAAATTCACCCCTCCACTTT.

The V gene is TRBV19, the J gene TRBJ2-7; 12 bases match TRBD2. V was pared by 4 bases and J by 5 bases, with 3 bases of the junction left unmatched. The CDR3 has 14 amino acids. Germline assignment: CDR1 LNHDA and CDR2 SQIVND (reference sequence). The CDR3 sequence: CASSTSGGANEQYF. The CDR3 region has the DNA TGTGCCAGTAGTACTAGCGGGGGGGCGAACGAGCAGTACTTC.

The chain couples TRBV27 to TRBJ1-3; D perhaps matches TRBD1 (5 bases). The CDR3 spans 14 residues. Germline values: CDR1 MNHEY, CDR2 SMNVEV (reference sequence). Trimming pared 5 bases from V and 1 base from J, leaving 9 bases between. In DNA, the CDR3 is TGTGCCAGCAGTGCAGGGTTTTCTGGAAACACCATATATTTT. It is translated as CASSAGFSGNTIYF.

This chain uses TRBV2 with TRBJ2-2; the D is unclear. The ends were cut back, 4 bases at V and 1 base at J, with 13 bases in the middle. CDR3 length equals 16 residues. CDR1 and CDR2 from the germline V gene are SNHLY and FYNNEI. The CDR3 bases are TGTGCCAGCAGTGTCCAGACTCCCCTGAACACCGGGGAGCTGTTTTTT. Translation: CASSVQTPLNTGELFF.

The V gene is TRBV19, the J gene TRBJ2-4; TRBD2 matches at 11 bases. Germline lookup yields CDR1 LNHDA and CDR2 SQIVND (reference sequence). V shed 4 bases, J shed 0 bases, and the junction held 11 bases outside the gene matches. The CDR3 runs 19 residues. CDR3 in amino acids: CASSRSTSGNDAAKNIQYF. The CDR3, as DNA: TGTGCCAGTAGTAGATCGACTAGCGGGAACGATGCAGCCAAAAACATTCAGTACTTC. Full variable domain (remainder filled in from reference TRBV19 and TRBJ2-4): DGGITQSPKYLFRKEGQNVTLSCEQNLNHDAMYWYRQDPGQGLRLIYYSQIVNDFQKGDIAEGYSVSREKKESFPLTVTSAQKNPTAFYLCASSRSTSGNDAAKNIQYFGAGTRLSVL.

The V gene is TRBV7-9, the J gene TRBJ2-1; TRBD1 matches at 9 bases. This CDR3 region has 15 residues. The V segment lost 5 bases and the J segment 2 bases; nucleotides outside the gene matches: 4. The germline gives CDR1 SEHNR, CDR2 FQNEAQ (reference sequence). The CDR3 reads CASSPGTGTYNEQFF. The CDR3 bases are TGTGCCAGCAGCCCCGGGACAGGGACCTACAATGAGCAGTTCTTC.

The chain recombines TRBV9 with TRBJ1-2; the D gene is possibly TRBD1 (6 bases). Germline V gene lookup returns CDR1 SGDLS and CDR2 YYNGEE. Trimming removed 0 bases from V and 4 bases from J, with 16 bases in between. The CDR3 length is 16 residues. The CDR3 DNA reads TGTGCCAGCAGCGTAGAACGCGACAGGCGAATCTATGGCTACACCTTC. It encodes CASSVERDRRIYGYTF.

This chain joins TRBV27 and TRBJ1-1; 7 bases agree with TRBD1. The length of the CDR3 is 15 residues. Trimming took 2 bases from V and 5 from J; bases not matched to a gene: 8. The germline gives CDR1 MNHEY, CDR2 SMNVEV (reference sequence). The CDR3 nucleotides read TGTGCCAGCAGTTTAAAAACAGGGGTGGATACTGAAGCTTTCTTT. Translated, it gives CASSLKTGVDTEAFF.

The chain is built from TRBV19 and TRBJ2-1; tentative D call: TRBD2 (6 bases). The CDR3 consists of 14 residues. Germline V gene lookup returns CDR1 LNHDA and CDR2 SQIVND (reference sequence). The V end was cut by 4 bases, the J end by 2 bases, with 9 bases between. The CDR3 loop reads CASSKAGTYNEQFF. CDR3 sequence (DNA): TGTGCCAGTAGTAAAGCGGGCACCTACAATGAGCAGTTCTTC.

DNA for the CDR3: TGTGCCTGGAGTGTACAGGGTCGAGGGGGGGCCACAGATACGCAGTATTTT. This gives the protein CAWSVQGRGGATDTQYF. The V gene is TRBV30, the J gene TRBJ2-3; D possibly corresponds to TRBD2 (7 bases). CDR3 length: 17 residues. Per germline, CDR1 GTSNPN and CDR2 SVGIG (reference sequence). V was pared by 0 bases and J by 2 bases, with 18 bases between.

This clone has a single count. This chain links TRBV12-3 or TRBV12-4 with TRBJ2-1; a weak D match, TRBD2 (6 bases). V lost 3 bases and J lost 9, with 6 bases in between. The CDR3 is made up of 11 amino acids. Written as DNA, the CDR3 is TGTGCCAGCAGTTTGGGGGGTGAGCAGTTCTTC. Protein sequence: CASSLGGEQFF.

This clone was counted a single time. V usage is TRBV5-1 and J usage is TRBJ1-6; D gene unclear. V dropped 5 bases and J dropped 6 bases, with 21 bases sitting between them. The CDR3 totals 17 residues. Germline V gene sequence: CDR1 SGHRS, CDR2 YFSETQ. The chain's CDR3 is CASSFGSFTRLNSPLHF. CDR3 DNA sequence: TGCGCCAGCAGTTTCGGGTCTTTTACAAGGCTTAATTCACCCCTCCACTTT.

The chain joins TRBV7-6 to TRBJ1-3; D gene uncertain. This CDR3 spans 15 amino acids. Trimming left V 5 bases short and J 5 bases short, with 16 bases between. CDR1 SGHVS and CDR2 FNYEAQ come from the germline V gene. The CDR3, as DNA: TGTGCCAGCAGCCCTAATCGGGGAAGTAGAAACACCATATATTTT. It yields the protein CASSPNRGSRNTIYF.

The chain is built from TRBV7-2 and TRBJ2-4; 9 positions match TRBD1. Unmatched junction bases numbered 9, after V lost 5 bases and J lost 7 bases. This CDR3 spans 15 amino acids. CDR1 and CDR2 (germline): SGHTA, FQGNSA. This chain's CDR3 is CASSPKIQGANIQYF. CDR3 in DNA: TGTGCCAGCAGCCCTAAAATACAGGGGGCCAACATTCAGTACTTC.

CDR3 nucleotides: TGTGCCAGCAGCCCAGGACAGGGATGGTATGGCTACACCTTC. Translated, it gives CASSPGQGWYGYTF. The rearrangement links TRBV5-4 to TRBJ1-2, with 8 positions matching TRBD1. The germline V gene encodes CDR1 SGHNT and CDR2 YYREEE (reference sequence). With V trimmed by 4 bases and J by 5 bases, 7 bases remained unmatched. There are 14 residues in the CDR3. Full variable domain (rest looked up from reference TRBV5-4 and TRBJ1-2): ETGVTQSPTHLIKTRGQQVTLRCSSQSGHNTVSWYQQALGQGPQFIFQYYREEENGRGNFPPRFSGLQFPNYSSELNVNALELDDSALYLCASSPGQGWYGYTFGSGTRLTVV.

The chain uses TRBV5-1 and TRBJ2-3; TRBD2 matches 11 bases. CDR1 is SGHRS, CDR2 YFSETQ, per germline. This CDR3 has 17 residues. Trimming cost V 5 bases and J 2 bases; bases outside gene matches: 10. In DNA, the CDR3 is TGCGCCAGCAGAATTAGCGGGGGGGCTCGGAACACAGATACGCAGTATTTT. Protein sequence: CASRISGGARNTDTQYF. The whole variable domain, filled in from reference TRBV5-1 and TRBJ2-3, reads KAGVTQTPRYLIKTRGQQVTLSCSPISGHRSVSWYQQTPGQGLQFLFEYFSETQRNKGNFPGRFSGRQFSNSRSEMNVSTLELGDSALYLCASRISGGARNTDTQYFGPGTRLTVL.